These 15 T cell receptor beta chains were all obtained from the same sample, sequenced in a study of blood T cell repertoires in COVID-19. Produced via immunoSEQ multiplex PCR; TCRdb's table is partial and in-frame only. The sample shows 190,000 or so clones, around nine tenths of them seen only once. Sequenced input: peripheral blood. The source of these receptors is a woman between 18 and 29 years old who had recovered from COVID-19.

The chain couples TRBV13 to TRBJ2-7; TRBD1 agrees at 9 bases. CDR3 size: 15 residues. V trimming: 5 bases; J trimming: 4 bases; junction bases outside the gene matches: 9. Per germline, CDR1 PRHDT and CDR2 FYEKMQ (reference sequence). The CDR3 sequence is CASSLSGTGKYEQYF. CDR3 sequence (DNA): TGTGCCAGCAGCCTATCCGGGACAGGGAAGTACGAGCAGTACTTC.

J is TRBJ2-1 and V is TRBV13; possibly TRBD2 for D (6 bases). Germline V CDR1 and CDR2: PRHDT, FYEKMQ (reference sequence). The CDR3 has 11 amino acids. V was shortened by 8 bases and J by 7 bases, with 9 bases between the two germline ends. This CDR3 reads CASGSGNEQFF. In DNA form, the CDR3 reads TGTGCCAGCGGGAGCGGGAATGAGCAGTTCTTC. The variable domain in full, with the rest retrieved from reference TRBV13 and TRBJ2-1, is AAGVIQSPRHLIKEKRETATLKCYPIPRHDTVYWYQQGPGQDPQFLISFYEKMQSDKGSIPDRFSAQQFSDYHSELNMSSLELGDSALYFCASGSGNEQFFGPGTRLTVL.

The CDR3 DNA reads TGTGCCACCAGTGATTTTGGACTAGCGGGAGACAATGAGCAGTTCTTC. Translation gives CATSDFGLAGDNEQFF. This chain uses TRBV24-1 with TRBJ2-1; 13 bases map to TRBD2. CDR3 size: 16 residues. The ends lost 1 base at V and 5 bases at J; junction bases unmatched: 1. Germline assignment: CDR1 KGHDR and CDR2 SFDVKD.

Here the CDR3 reads CASSVASGRAVEQFF. For the CDR3, the DNA is TGTGCCAGCAGCGTCGCTAGCGGGAGGGCCGTTGAGCAGTTCTTC. The J gene is TRBJ2-1, the V gene TRBV9; 12 nucleotides line up with TRBD2. CDR3 size: 15 residues. The V gene end was trimmed by 2 bases and the J gene end by 9 bases; junction bases not matched to a gene: 6. Germline lookup yields CDR1 SGDLS and CDR2 YYNGEE.

The chain is built from TRBV27 and TRBJ1-6; maybe TRBD1 (6 bases). CDR3 length: 14 residues. Germline V gives CDR1 MNHEY, CDR2 SMNVEV (reference sequence). The V end lost 7 bases, the J end lost 2 bases, and 9 bases lay between the germline ends. CDR3 residues: CASTGDPYNSPLHF. The CDR3 DNA sequence: TGTGCCAGCACAGGGGATCCCTATAATTCACCCCTCCACTTT.

The J gene is TRBJ1-4, the V gene TRBV19; TRBD1 matches at 8 bases. Germline values: CDR1 LNHDA, CDR2 SQIVND (reference sequence). The V gene end was trimmed by 7 bases and the J gene end by 5 bases; junction bases not matched to a gene: 12. There are 16 residues in the CDR3. The CDR3 DNA sequence: TGTGCCAGTACCTCAAGAACGGACAGGGTAAATGAAAAACTGTTTTTT. It encodes CASTSRTDRVNEKLFF.

The chain is built from TRBV4-3 and TRBJ1-1; D is ambiguous. CDR1 LGHNA and CDR2 YSLEER come from the germline V gene. The CDR3 covers 15 residues. Trimming cost V 4 bases and J 2 bases, with 14 bases left between them. The CDR3 region has the DNA TGCGCCAGCAGCCGCCGAGCTGATTTAAACACTGAAGCTTTCTTT. Its translation is CASSRRADLNTEAFF.

This clone occurred a few times. The gene calls are TRBV13 and TRBJ1-3; tentative D call: TRBD1 (6 bases). The CDR3 spans 16 residues. Germline V lookup: CDR1 PRHDT, CDR2 FYEKMQ (reference sequence). The V and J ends lost 4 bases and 0 bases respectively, with 13 bases between them. The CDR3 region has the DNA TGTGCCAGCAGCTCCCGGGACACCCGCTCTGGAAACACCATATATTTT. Its translation: CASSSRDTRSGNTIYF.

The V gene is TRBV7-2, the J gene TRBJ2-3; possibly TRBD2 for D (5 bases). Germline V gene sequence: CDR1 SGHTA, CDR2 FQGNSA. V was trimmed by 5 bases and J by 1 base, leaving 13 bases between them. This CDR3 has 15 residues. The CDR3 DNA is TGTGCCAGCAGCCGTGGAGGCTCGGGCACAGATACGCAGTATTTT. Protein: CASSRGGSGTDTQYF.

The J gene is TRBJ2-7, the V gene TRBV24-1, with 8 bases that match TRBD2. The CDR3 loop spans 15 amino acids. Germline-derived CDR1 and CDR2 are KGHDR and SFDVKD. The V gene end was trimmed by 0 bases and the J gene end by 4 bases; junction bases not matched to a gene: 4. DNA for the CDR3: TGTGCCACCAGTGATTTGCGACTAGCGACTTACGAGCAGTACGTC. Its translation is CATSDLRLATYEQYV.

The DNA for the CDR3 is TGTGCCAGCAGCGTTTCCCCAGGAGGAGAGACCCAGTACTTC. Its translation: CASSVSPGGETQYF. The gene calls are TRBV9 and TRBJ2-5, with D perhaps TRBD2 (5 bases). The CDR3 is made up of 14 amino acids. V was cut by 2 bases and J by 4 bases, with 12 bases left in between. Germline V gene sequence: CDR1 SGDLS, CDR2 YYNGEE.

The CDR3 DNA reads TGTGCCAGCAGCCCGCCTAGCGGGGGGACTAATGAGCAGTTCTTC. Translating gives CASSPPSGGTNEQFF. This chain links TRBV4-2 with TRBJ2-1; 11 bases line up with TRBD2. Germline trimming cut 4 bases from V and 7 bases from J; bases unmatched to any gene: 6. The CDR3 spans 15 residues. Germline assignment: CDR1 LGHNA and CDR2 YNFKEQ.

As concerns this clone: The junction differs from germline at one of its ends, possibly a read error. V and J are TRBV19 and TRBJ1-2, with no clear D. Germline CDR1 LNHDA, CDR2 SQIVND (reference sequence). This CDR3 is 12 amino acids long. CDR3 amino acids: CASRIAMNGYTF. The CDR3 DNA follows: TGTGCCAGTAGGATAGCTATGAATGGCTACACCTTC.

A single count supports this clone. V gene TRBV28 combines with J gene TRBJ2-1; the match to TRBD2 covers 11 bases. The ends lost 8 bases at V and 3 bases at J; junction bases unmatched: 3. The length of the CDR3 is 14 residues. Per the germline V gene, CDR1 is MDHEN and CDR2 is SYDVKM. CDR3 in DNA: TGTGCCAGCGCGACTAGCGGGATCTACAATGAGCAGTTCTTC. It specifies CASATSGIYNEQFF. Using reference TRBV28 and TRBJ2-1 for the parts outside the CDR3, the full variable domain is DVKVTQSSRYLVKRTGEKVFLECVQDMDHENMFWYRQDPGLGLRLIYFSYDVKMKEKGDIPEGYSVSREKKERFSLILESASTNQTSMYLCASATSGIYNEQFFGPGTRLTVL.

In its sample, this clone was seen once. The chain uses TRBV7-9 and TRBJ2-1; 8 bases are shared with TRBD2. J lost 4 bases, V lost 5 bases, and 4 bases had no gene match. The CDR3 extends over 14 amino acids. Germline V gene lookup returns CDR1 SEHNR and CDR2 FQNEAQ (reference sequence). Here the CDR3 DNA reads TGTGCCAGCAGCCCGCGGGGGGCATACAATGAGCAGTTCTTC. Amino acid sequence: CASSPRGAYNEQFF.